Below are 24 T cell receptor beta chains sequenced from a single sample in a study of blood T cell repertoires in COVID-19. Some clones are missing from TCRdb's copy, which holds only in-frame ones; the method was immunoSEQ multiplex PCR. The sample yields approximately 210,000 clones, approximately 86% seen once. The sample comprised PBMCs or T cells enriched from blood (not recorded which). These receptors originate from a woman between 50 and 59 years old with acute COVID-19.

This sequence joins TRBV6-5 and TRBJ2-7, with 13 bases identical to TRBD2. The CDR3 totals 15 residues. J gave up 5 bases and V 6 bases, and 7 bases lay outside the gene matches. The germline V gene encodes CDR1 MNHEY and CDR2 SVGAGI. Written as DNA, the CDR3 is TGTGCCAGCAGCGACGGGACTAGCGGGAATAACGAGCAGTACTTC. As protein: CASSDGTSGNNEQYF.

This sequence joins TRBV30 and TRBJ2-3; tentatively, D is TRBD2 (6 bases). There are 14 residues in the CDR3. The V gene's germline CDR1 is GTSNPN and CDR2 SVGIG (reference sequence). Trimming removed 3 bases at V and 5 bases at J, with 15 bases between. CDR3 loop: CAWSKATGRDTQYF. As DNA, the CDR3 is TGTGCCTGGAGCAAAGCAACCGGGAGAGATACGCAGTATTTT.

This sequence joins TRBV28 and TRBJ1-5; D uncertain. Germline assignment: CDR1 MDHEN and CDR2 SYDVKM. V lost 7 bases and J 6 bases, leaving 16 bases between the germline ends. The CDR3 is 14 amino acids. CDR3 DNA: TGTGCCAGCACTATGTCGGGGATCCTTCAGCCCCAGCATTTT. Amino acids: CASTMSGILQPQHF.

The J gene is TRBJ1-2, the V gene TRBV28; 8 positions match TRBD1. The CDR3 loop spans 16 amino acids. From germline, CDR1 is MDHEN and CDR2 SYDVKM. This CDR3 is CVVGGRYRDRFYGYTF. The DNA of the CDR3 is TGTGTCGTTGGGGGTCGGTACCGGGACAGGTTCTATGGCTACACCTTC.

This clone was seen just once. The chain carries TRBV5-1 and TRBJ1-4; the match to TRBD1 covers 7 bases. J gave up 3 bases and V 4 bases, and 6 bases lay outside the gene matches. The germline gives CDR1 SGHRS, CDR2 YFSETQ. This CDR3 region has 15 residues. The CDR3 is CASSVTGVPNEKLFF. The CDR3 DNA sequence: TGCGCCAGCAGCGTAACAGGGGTTCCTAATGAAAAACTGTTTTTT.

Here the CDR3 reads CASSRDGRGYEQYF. DNA for the CDR3: TGTGCCAGCAGCCGGGACGGGCGGGGCTACGAGCAGTACTTC. This chain joins TRBV3-1 (or the pseudogene TRBV3-2) and TRBJ2-7, with D possibly matching TRBD2 (6 bases). CDR3 length: 14 amino acids. V was pared by 4 bases and J by 3 bases, with 13 bases between. The germline CDR1 and CDR2 sequences are LGHDT and YNNKEL (reference sequence).

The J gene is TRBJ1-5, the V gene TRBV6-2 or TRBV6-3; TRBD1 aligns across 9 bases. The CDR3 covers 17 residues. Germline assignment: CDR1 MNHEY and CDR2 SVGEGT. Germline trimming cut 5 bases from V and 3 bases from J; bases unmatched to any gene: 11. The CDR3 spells CASSHDRGRGDNQPQHF. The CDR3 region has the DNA TGTGCCAGCAGTCACGACAGGGGGAGAGGGGACAATCAGCCCCAGCATTTT.

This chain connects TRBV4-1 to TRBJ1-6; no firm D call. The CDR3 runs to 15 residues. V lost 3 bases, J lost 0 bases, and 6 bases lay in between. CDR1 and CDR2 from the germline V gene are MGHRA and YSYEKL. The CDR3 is CASSQGGSYNSPLHF. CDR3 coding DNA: TGCGCCAGCAGCCAGGGAGGCTCCTATAATTCACCCCTCCACTTT.

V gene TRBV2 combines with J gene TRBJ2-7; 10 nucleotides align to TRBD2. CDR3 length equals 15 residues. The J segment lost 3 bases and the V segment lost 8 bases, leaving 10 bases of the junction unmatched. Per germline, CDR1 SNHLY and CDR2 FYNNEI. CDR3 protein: CASLGPTSGNYEQYF. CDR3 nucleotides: TGTGCCAGCCTCGGACCCACTAGCGGGAACTACGAGCAGTACTTC.

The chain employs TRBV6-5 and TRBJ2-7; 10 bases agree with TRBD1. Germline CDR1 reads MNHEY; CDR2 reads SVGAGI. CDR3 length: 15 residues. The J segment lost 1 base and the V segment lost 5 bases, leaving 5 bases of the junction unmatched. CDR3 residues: CASSRDRGRSYEQYF. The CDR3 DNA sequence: TGTGCCAGCAGTCGGGACAGGGGCCGATCCTACGAGCAGTACTTC.

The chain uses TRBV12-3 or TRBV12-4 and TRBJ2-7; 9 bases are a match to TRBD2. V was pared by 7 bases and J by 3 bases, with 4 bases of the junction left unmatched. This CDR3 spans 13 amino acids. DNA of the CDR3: TGTGCCAGCAAGACTAGCGGAGGCTACGAGCAGTACTTC. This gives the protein CASKTSGGYEQYF.

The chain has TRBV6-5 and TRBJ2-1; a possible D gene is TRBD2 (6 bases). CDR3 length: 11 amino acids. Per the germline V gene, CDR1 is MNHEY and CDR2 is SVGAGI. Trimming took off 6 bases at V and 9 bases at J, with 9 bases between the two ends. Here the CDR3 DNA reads TGTGCCAGCAGGGGGGGTAGTGAGCAGTTCTTC. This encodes CASRGGSEQFF.

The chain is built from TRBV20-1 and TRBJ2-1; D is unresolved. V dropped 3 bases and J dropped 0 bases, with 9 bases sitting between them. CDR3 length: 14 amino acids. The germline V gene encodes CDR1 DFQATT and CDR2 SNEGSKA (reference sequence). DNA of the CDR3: TGCAGTGCTAGTCTGGGCCTCTCCTACAATGAGCAGTTCTTC. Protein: CSASLGLSYNEQFF.

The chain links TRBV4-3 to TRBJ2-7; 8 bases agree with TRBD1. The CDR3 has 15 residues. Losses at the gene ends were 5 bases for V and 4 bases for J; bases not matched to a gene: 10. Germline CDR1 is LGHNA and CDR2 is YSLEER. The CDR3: CASSSGQGGGYEQYF. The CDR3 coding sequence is TGCGCCAGCAGCTCCGGACAGGGCGGTGGGTACGAGCAGTACTTC.

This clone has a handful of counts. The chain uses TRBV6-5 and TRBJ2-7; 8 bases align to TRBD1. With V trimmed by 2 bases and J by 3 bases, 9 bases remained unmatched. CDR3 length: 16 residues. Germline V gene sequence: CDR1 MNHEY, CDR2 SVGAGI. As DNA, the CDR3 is TGTGCCAGCAGTTACCGCCGCAGGGGGCAGATCTACGAGCAGTACTTC. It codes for CASSYRRRGQIYEQYF.

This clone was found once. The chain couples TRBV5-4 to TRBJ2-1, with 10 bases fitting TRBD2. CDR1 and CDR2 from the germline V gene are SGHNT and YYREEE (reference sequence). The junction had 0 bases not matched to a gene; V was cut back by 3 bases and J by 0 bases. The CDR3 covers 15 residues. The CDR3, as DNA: TGTGCCAGCAGCTCTAGCGGGAGCTCCTACAATGAGCAGTTCTTC. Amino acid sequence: CASSSSGSSYNEQFF. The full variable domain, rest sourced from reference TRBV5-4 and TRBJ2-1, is ETGVTQSPTHLIKTRGQQVTLRCSSQSGHNTVSWYQQALGQGPQFIFQYYREEENGRGNFPPRFSGLQFPNYSSELNVNALELDDSALYLCASSSSGSSYNEQFFGPGTRLTVL.

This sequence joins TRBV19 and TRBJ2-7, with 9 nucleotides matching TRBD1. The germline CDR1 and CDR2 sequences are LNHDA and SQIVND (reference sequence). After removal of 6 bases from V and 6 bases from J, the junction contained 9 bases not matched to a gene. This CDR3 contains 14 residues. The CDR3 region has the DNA TGTGCCAGTAGCGTCGGGGACAGGGTACCCGAGCAGTACTTC. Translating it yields CASSVGDRVPEQYF.

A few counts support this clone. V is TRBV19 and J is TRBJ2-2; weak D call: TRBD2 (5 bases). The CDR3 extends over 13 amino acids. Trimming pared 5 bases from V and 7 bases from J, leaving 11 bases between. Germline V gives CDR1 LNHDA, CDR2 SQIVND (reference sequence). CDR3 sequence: CASSSDSYGELFF. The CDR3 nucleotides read TGTGCCAGTAGTTCGGACTCATACGGGGAGCTGTTTTTT. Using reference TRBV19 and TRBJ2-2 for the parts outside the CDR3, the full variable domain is DGGITQSPKYLFRKEGQNVTLSCEQNLNHDAMYWYRQDPGQGLRLIYYSQIVNDFQKGDIAEGYSVSREKKESFPLTVTSAQKNPTAFYLCASSSDSYGELFFGEGSRLTVL.

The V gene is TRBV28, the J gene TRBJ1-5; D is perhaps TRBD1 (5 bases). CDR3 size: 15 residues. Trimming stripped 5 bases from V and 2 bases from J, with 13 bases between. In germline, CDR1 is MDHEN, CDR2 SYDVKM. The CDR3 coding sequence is TGTGCCAGCAGTAATTGGGGGGGAGGCAATCAGCCCCAGCATTTT. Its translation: CASSNWGGGNQPQHF. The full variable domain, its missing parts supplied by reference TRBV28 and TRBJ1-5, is DVKVTQSSRYLVKRTGEKVFLECVQDMDHENMFWYRQDPGLGLRLIYFSYDVKMKEKGDIPEGYSVSREKKERFSLILESASTNQTSMYLCASSNWGGGNQPQHFGDGTRLSIL.

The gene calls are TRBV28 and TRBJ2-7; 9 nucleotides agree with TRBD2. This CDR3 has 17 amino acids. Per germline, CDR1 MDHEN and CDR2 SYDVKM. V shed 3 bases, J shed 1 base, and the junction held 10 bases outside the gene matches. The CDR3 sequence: CASSFSTLAGGSYEQYF. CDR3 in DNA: TGTGCCAGCAGTTTCAGTACTTTGGCGGGAGGGTCCTACGAGCAGTACTTC. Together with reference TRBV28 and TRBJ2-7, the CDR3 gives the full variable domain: DVKVTQSSRYLVKRTGEKVFLECVQDMDHENMFWYRQDPGLGLRLIYFSYDVKMKEKGDIPEGYSVSREKKERFSLILESASTNQTSMYLCASSFSTLAGGSYEQYFGPGTRLTVT.

CDR3 sequence reads: CASSAGQGWTDTQYF. In nucleotides, the CDR3 is TGCGCCAGCAGCGCGGGACAGGGGTGGACAGATACGCAGTATTTT. The chain uses TRBV5-1 and TRBJ2-3, with TRBD1 matching over 10 bases. The ends lost 4 bases at V and 3 bases at J; junction bases unmatched: 5. Germline lookup yields CDR1 SGHRS and CDR2 YFSETQ. The CDR3 is 15 residues long.

This CDR3 reads CASSQPTGGGTGTYEQYF. DNA of the CDR3: TGCGCCAGCAGCCAACCGACGGGGGGAGGGACAGGGACTTACGAGCAGTACTTC. The chain links TRBV4-1 to TRBJ2-7; 9 bases line up with TRBD1. CDR1 is MGHRA, CDR2 YSYEKL, per germline. The CDR3 is made up of 18 amino acids. V was clipped by 2 bases and J by 4 bases; unmatched bases: 15.

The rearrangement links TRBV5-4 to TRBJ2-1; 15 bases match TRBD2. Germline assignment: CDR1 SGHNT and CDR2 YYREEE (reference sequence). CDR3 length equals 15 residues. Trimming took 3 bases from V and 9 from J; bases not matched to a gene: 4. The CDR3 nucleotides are TGTGCCAGCAGCTGGACTAGCGGGAGGGGGGCTGAGCAGTTCTTC. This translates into CASSWTSGRGAEQFF. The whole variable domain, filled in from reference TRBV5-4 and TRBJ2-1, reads ETGVTQSPTHLIKTRGQQVTLRCSSQSGHNTVSWYQQALGQGPQFIFQYYREEENGRGNFPPRFSGLQFPNYSSELNVNALELDDSALYLCASSWTSGRGAEQFFGPGTRLTVL.

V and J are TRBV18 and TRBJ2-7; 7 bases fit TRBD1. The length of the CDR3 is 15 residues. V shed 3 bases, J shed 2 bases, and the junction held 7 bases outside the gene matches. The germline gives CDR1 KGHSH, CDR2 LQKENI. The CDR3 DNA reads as TGTGCCAGCTCACCCTTTGACAGGGTTGCCTACGAGCAGTACTTC. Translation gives CASSPFDRVAYEQYF.